The next 3 T cell receptor beta chains were all read from a single sample in a study of blood T cell repertoires in COVID-19. Measured with immunoSEQ multiplex PCR; TCRdb has only the in-frame clones, and not every one. The profile shows 200,000 to 250,000 clones, roughly 79% of them singletons. What was sequenced was PBMCs or T cells enriched from blood (not recorded which). The receptors originated from a woman in her forties or fifties with acute COVID-19.

This chain joins TRBV7-2 and TRBJ2-3; D gene ambiguous. The CDR3 sequence is 11 residues long. Germline assignment: CDR1 SGHTA and CDR2 FQGNSA. V gave up 2 bases and J gave up 6 bases, with 3 bases separating them. CDR3 nucleotides: TGTGCCAGCAGCTTACCGGATACGCAGTATTTT. As protein: CASSLPDTQYF.

This clone has only a few counts. The chain couples TRBV28 to TRBJ2-3, with a weak D call TRBD2 (6 bases). The CDR3 is 14 amino acids. The germline V and J ends were trimmed by 5 bases and 2 bases, with 11 bases remaining between them. Germline-derived CDR1 and CDR2 are MDHEN and SYDVKM. The chain's CDR3 is CASSRGVLTDTQYF. The CDR3 DNA reads TGTGCCAGCAGTCGCGGGGTCCTCACAGATACGCAGTATTTT.

This clone has only a few counts. The chain recombines TRBV19 with TRBJ2-6; D gene ambiguous. CDR1 and CDR2 (germline): LNHDA, SQIVND (reference sequence). This CDR3 has 16 residues. V lost 1 base and J lost 0, with 7 bases in between. CDR3 sequence (DNA): TGTGCCAGTAGTATAGGGGCAGCCTCTGGGGCCAACGTCCTGACTTTC. Protein: CASSIGAASGANVLTF.